These 31 T cell receptor beta chains originate from one sample sequenced in a study of blood T cells in healthy people across ages (dated by TCRdb to 2015 to 2017). The library was prepared using 5' RACE. The instrument was an Illumina HiSeq 2500. A second about 6 to 11 cycle PCR used a sample-barcoded 5' primer and a J-beta primer mix. TCRdb trimmed the raw reads at Q25, called clones with MiXCR and kept productive beta chains. Each CDR3 protein appears once, grouped with its most common genes and DNA. The sample profile shows hundreds of thousands of distinct CDR3 sequences; roughly 48% of them were found once. 20% to 25% of the sample is in the top ten clones. Material: blood. Receptor source: a man aged 80 or over in good health.

In its sample, this clonotype was seen a few times. A much larger clone differs from this one at a single base, so this may be a read error. This chain joins TRBV6-5 and TRBJ2-7; either TRBD1 or TRBD2 may supply D (5 bases each). The CDR3 runs 16 residues. Germline V gives CDR1 MNHEY, CDR2 SVGAGI. V lost 5 bases and J 7 bases, leaving 24 bases between the germline ends. The CDR3 loop is CASSLRGPKLDNEQYF. The CDR3 DNA reads as TGTGCCAGCAGTCTGAGGGGACCGAAGCTCGACAATGAGCAGTACTTC.

In its sample, this clonotype was seen a few times. The chain joins TRBV20-1 to TRBJ2-5; TRBD2 agrees at 11 bases. V lost 6 bases and J lost 1; bases outside the gene matches: 10. The CDR3 has 16 amino acids. Germline V CDR1 and CDR2: DFQATT, SNEGSKA (reference sequence). This CDR3 reads CSAITPLAGVQETQYF. As DNA, the CDR3 is TGCAGTGCGATAACCCCACTAGCGGGAGTCCAAGAGACCCAGTACTTC.

This clonotype was counted a single time. The chain is built from TRBV6-5 and TRBJ2-7, with no clear D. The CDR3 is 15 residues long. Looked up from germline, CDR1 is MNHEY and CDR2 is SVGAGI. V was shortened by 2 bases and J by 0 bases, with 11 bases between the two germline ends. The CDR3 DNA is TGTGCCAGCAGTTACGGGGTGGCGTCCTCCTACGAGCAGTACTTC. Translating it yields CASSYGVASSYEQYF.

This clonotype was seen only a few times. This rearrangement joins TRBV20-1 to TRBJ2-7; D perhaps matches TRBD2 (5 bases). V was clipped by 6 bases and J by 4 bases, with 10 bases between them. The CDR3 spans 11 residues. Germline CDR1 and CDR2: DFQATT and SNEGSKA (reference sequence). In nucleotides, the CDR3 is TGCAGTGCAAGCACTAGTTACGAGCAGTACTTC. It specifies CSASTSYEQYF.

V and J are TRBV2 and TRBJ2-1; tentative D call: TRBD2 (6 bases). V lost 11 bases to trimming and J lost 4 bases, with 18 bases between them. CDR1 SNHLY and CDR2 FYNNEI come from the germline V gene. CDR3 size: 14 residues. The CDR3 coding sequence is TGTGCCTGCGGGGCGGGAATAACTTACAATGAGCAGTTCTTC. Translating gives CACGAGITYNEQFF.

The gene calls are TRBV20-1 and TRBJ2-7, with a tentative D call TRBD1 (5 bases). Trimming removed 6 bases from V and 2 bases from J, with 14 bases in between. This CDR3 spans 13 amino acids. Germline assignment: CDR1 DFQATT and CDR2 SNEGSKA (reference sequence). The CDR3, as DNA: TGCAGTGCGGGTTGGGGCAGAACCTACGAGCAGTACTTC. Amino acid sequence: CSAGWGRTYEQYF.

V is TRBV12-5 and J is TRBJ1-1; no clear D gene. The CDR3 totals 15 residues. Trimming took off 2 bases at V and 0 bases at J, with 10 bases between the two ends. Germline V gene data show CDR1 as LGHNT and CDR2 as FRNRAP. The CDR3, as DNA: TGTGCTAGTGGTTTGAGTTCACCGATGAACACTGAAGCTTTCTTT. This codes for CASGLSSPMNTEAFF.

J is TRBJ2-1 and V is TRBV20-1, with 8 bases aligning to TRBD1. The CDR3 spans 14 residues. The V segment lost 6 bases and the J segment 7 bases; nucleotides outside the gene matches: 11. Per germline, CDR1 DFQATT and CDR2 SNEGSKA (reference sequence). CDR3 nucleotide sequence: TGCAGTGCAGCTAAGGGGACAGGTGGAAATGAGCAGTTCTTC. This codes for CSAAKGTGGNEQFF.

The J gene is TRBJ2-6, the V gene TRBV5-1; no clear D. The CDR3 sequence is 16 residues long. Germline CDR1 reads SGHRS; CDR2 reads YFSETQ. Trimming stripped 0 bases from V and 0 bases from J, with 7 bases between. For the CDR3, the DNA is TGCGCCAGCAGCTTGGCAGTTCTCTCTGGGGCCAACGTCCTGACTTTC. The encoded protein is CASSLAVLSGANVLTF.

The chain combines TRBV11-1 with TRBJ2-7; 12 nucleotides match TRBD2. Germline trimming cut 2 bases from V and 7 bases from J; bases unmatched to any gene: 12. This CDR3 has 17 amino acids. Germline V lookup: CDR1 SGHAT, CDR2 FQDESV (reference sequence). The DNA of the CDR3 is TGTGCCAGCAGCTTATCCCGACTAGCGGGAGCCGGCGATGAGCAGTACTTC. This gives the protein CASSLSRLAGAGDEQYF. The whole variable domain, remainder taken from reference TRBV11-1 and TRBJ2-7, is EAEVAQSPRYKITEKSQAVAFWCDPISGHATLYWYRQILGQGPELLVQFQDESVVDDSQLPKDRFSAERLKGVDSTLKIQPAELGDSAMYLCASSLSRLAGAGDEQYFGPGTRLTVT.

This clonotype was counted a few times. V usage is TRBV7-2 and J usage is TRBJ2-1, with a tentative D call TRBD1 (6 bases). The CDR3 sequence is 16 residues long. CDR1 is SGHTA and CDR2 is FQGNSA in the germline V gene. V lost 5 bases, J lost 6 bases, and 20 bases lay in between. The CDR3 spells CASSPLRQAAANEQFF. The DNA of the CDR3 is TGTGCCAGCAGCCCCCTCCGACAGGCCGCCGCCAATGAGCAGTTCTTC.

This clonotype came up a few times. The chain joins TRBV25-1 to TRBJ1-2; D not certain. Germline assignment: CDR1 MGHDK and CDR2 SYGVNS. CDR3 length: 12 amino acids. Trimming cost V 2 bases and J 1 base, with 2 bases left between them. For the CDR3, the DNA is TGTGCCAGCAGTGAAAATAACTATGGCTACACCTTC. This codes for CASSENNYGYTF.

The chain combines TRBV14 with TRBJ1-6, with TRBD1 identical over 7 bases. CDR1 is SGHDN, CDR2 FVKESK, per germline. There are 16 residues in the CDR3. Losses at the gene ends were 4 bases for V and 10 bases for J; bases not matched to a gene: 13. CDR3 region: CASSPWTGSPSSPLHF. The CDR3 nucleotides are TGTGCCAGCAGCCCCTGGACAGGTTCTCCTAGCTCACCCCTCCACTTT.

This clonotype has only a few counts. This chain joins TRBV27 and TRBJ2-1; 13 bases fit TRBD2. Germline CDR1 MNHEY, CDR2 SMNVEV (reference sequence). The J segment lost 10 bases and the V segment lost 3 bases, leaving 3 bases of the junction unmatched. The CDR3 extends over 14 amino acids. CDR3 in DNA: TGTGCCAGCAGTTTTAGACTAGCGGGAGGAGAGCAGTTCTTC. It is translated as CASSFRLAGGEQFF.

The genes are TRBV7-6 and TRBJ2-7; possibly TRBD2 for D (7 bases). Germline CDR1 is SGHVS and CDR2 is FNYEAQ. The CDR3 is made up of 15 amino acids. The V and J ends lost 1 base and 4 bases respectively, with 14 bases between them. For the CDR3, the DNA is TGTGCCAGCAGCTTAGAGCAGGGGACTATGTACGAGCAGTACTTC. This encodes CASSLEQGTMYEQYF.

The rearrangement uses TRBV29-1 and TRBJ2-7; D is undetermined. This CDR3 has 14 residues. Per the germline V gene, CDR1 is SQVTM and CDR2 is ANQGSEA. V shed 1 base and J shed 0 bases, with 10 bases lying between them. The CDR3 nucleotides are TGCAGCGTTGAAGGTGGGGAAAGCTCCTACGAGCAGTACTTC. Amino acid sequence: CSVEGGESSYEQYF.

The rearrangement uses TRBV7-9 and TRBJ2-5; D call uncertain. V was cut by 5 bases and J by 1 base, with 5 bases left in between. CDR1 SEHNR and CDR2 FQNEAQ come from the germline V gene (reference sequence). The CDR3 consists of 12 residues. The DNA for the CDR3 is TGTGCCAGCAGCCGTTTCCAAGAGACCCAGTACTTC. As protein: CASSRFQETQYF.

This clonotype was found a few times. The chain links TRBV28 to TRBJ2-7; 7 bases map to TRBD1. Germline CDR1 and CDR2: MDHEN and SYDVKM. J gave up 2 bases and V 6 bases, and 4 bases lay outside the gene matches. The CDR3 runs 13 residues. The CDR3 loop reads CASRGDSPYEQYF. The DNA for the CDR3 is TGTGCCAGCAGAGGGGACAGCCCCTACGAGCAGTACTTC.

The chain links TRBV6-6 to TRBJ1-5; no firm D call. The germline V gene has CDR1 MNHNY and CDR2 SVGAGI (reference sequence). Trimming removed 0 bases at V and 5 bases at J, with 14 bases between. The CDR3 spans 16 residues. CDR3 loop: CASSYSPGQGHQPQHF. In DNA, the CDR3 is TGTGCCAGCAGTTACTCACCGGGCCAAGGGCATCAGCCCCAGCATTTT.

This clonotype was detected only a few times. The gene calls are TRBV29-1 and TRBJ2-5, with 7 bases fitting TRBD1. With 6 bases clipped from V and 5 bases from J, the junction kept 3 bases outside the gene matches. The germline V gene encodes CDR1 SQVTM and CDR2 ANQGSEA. The CDR3 has 11 residues. In DNA, the CDR3 is TGCAGCGTAATACAGGGGGAGACCCAGTACTTC. Its protein is CSVIQGETQYF.

The chain is built from TRBV6-2 or TRBV6-3 and TRBJ2-4, with D possibly TRBD1 on 6 matching bases. Germline V gives CDR1 MNHEY, CDR2 SVGEGT. V lost 3 bases and J 0 bases, leaving 18 bases between the germline ends. CDR3 length equals 18 residues. The CDR3 DNA reads TGTGCCAGCAGTTATAGGGACACCGCAAGACTAGCCAAAAACATTCAGTACTTC. Residues: CASSYRDTARLAKNIQYF.

This clonotype has a handful of counts. The chain joins TRBV7-9 to TRBJ2-4; no reliable D call. Germline values: CDR1 SEHNR, CDR2 FQNEAQ (reference sequence). V was cut by 1 base and J by 13 bases, with 23 bases left in between. The CDR3 runs 16 residues. The chain's CDR3 is CASSLGTVGVNNEQYF. Here the CDR3 DNA reads TGTGCCAGCAGCTTAGGAACCGTCGGCGTGAACAATGAGCAGTACTTC.

This clonotype was observed a handful of times. V gene TRBV4-3 combines with J gene TRBJ2-7; 11 nucleotides agree with TRBD2. The V gene end was trimmed by 4 bases and the J gene end by 2 bases; junction bases not matched to a gene: 4. This CDR3 has 15 residues. Per germline, CDR1 LGHNA and CDR2 YSLEER. The CDR3 coding sequence is TGCGCCAGCAGCCCGACTAGCGGGGAAACCTACGAGCAGTACTTC. This sequence encodes CASSPTSGETYEQYF.

The chain links TRBV6-6 to TRBJ2-1; the D gene is possibly TRBD1 (7 bases). From germline, CDR1 is MNHNY and CDR2 SVGAGI (reference sequence). Trimming pared 8 bases from V and 5 bases from J, leaving 16 bases between. There are 14 residues in the CDR3. The CDR3 is CASEGARGDNEQFF. CDR3 in DNA: TGTGCCAGCGAGGGGGCAAGGGGGGACAATGAGCAGTTCTTC.

In this sample, this clonotype turned up many times. The chain combines TRBV20-1 with TRBJ2-3; 7 bases align to TRBD2. This CDR3 contains 13 residues. J gave up 1 base and V 3 bases, and 1 base lay outside the gene matches. Germline lookup yields CDR1 DFQATT and CDR2 SNEGSKA (reference sequence). The CDR3 protein is CSASGGGTDTQYF. CDR3 sequence (DNA): TGCAGTGCTAGTGGGGGGGGCACAGATACGCAGTATTTT.

This clonotype turned up a few times. The rearrangement joins TRBV20-1 to TRBJ2-7; D not resolved. The CDR3 consists of 15 residues. The V end was cut by 6 bases, the J end by 0 bases, with 18 bases between. The germline gives CDR1 DFQATT, CDR2 SNEGSKA (reference sequence). The CDR3 spells CSAHRQKPFSYEQYF. DNA for the CDR3: TGCAGTGCCCACCGGCAAAAACCGTTCTCCTACGAGCAGTACTTC.

V usage is TRBV20-1 and J usage is TRBJ2-3; D gene unclear. The germline CDR1 and CDR2 sequences are DFQATT and SNEGSKA (reference sequence). The CDR3 spans 11 residues. Trimming shortened V by 5 bases and J by 3 bases, and 6 bases separated the two germline ends. The CDR3 region has the DNA TGCAGTGCTTCGAAGACAGATACGCAGTATTTT. It yields the protein CSASKTDTQYF.

The chain uses TRBV7-2 and TRBJ2-2; 9 bases align to TRBD2. The germline V gene has CDR1 SGHTA and CDR2 FQGNSA. The ends lost 5 bases at V and 6 bases at J; junction bases unmatched: 7. The CDR3 loop spans 15 amino acids. The CDR3 here is CASSQVAGGPGELFF. The CDR3 DNA is TGTGCCAGCAGCCAGGTGGCGGGAGGGCCCGGGGAGCTGTTTTTT.

The table lists this clonotype with many counts. The chain employs TRBV6-6 and TRBJ1-6; no clear D. The CDR3 is 17 residues long. V was pared by 6 bases and J by 9 bases, with 24 bases between. CDR1 is MNHNY, CDR2 SVGAGI, per germline (reference sequence). CDR3 coding DNA: TGTGCCAGCAGACGGGATCTTACCGGGGAAAGTGGTTCACCCCTCCACTTT. This translates into CASRRDLTGESGSPLHF.

The chain combines TRBV24-1 with TRBJ2-3; 8 nucleotides line up with TRBD2. From germline, CDR1 is KGHDR and CDR2 SFDVKD. The junction had 6 bases not matched to a gene; V was cut back by 8 bases and J by 6 bases. The CDR3 consists of 13 residues. CDR3 sequence reads: CATKAGARDTQYF. CDR3 sequence (DNA): TGTGCCACCAAAGCGGGAGCCCGGGATACGCAGTATTTT.

V is TRBV29-1 and J is TRBJ2-1; no clear D gene. Germline V gene sequence: CDR1 SQVTM, CDR2 ANQGSEA. V shed 3 bases and J shed 2 bases, with 11 bases lying between them. This CDR3 spans 14 amino acids. CDR3 loop: CSVEVDPTYNEQFF. The CDR3 DNA sequence: TGCAGCGTTGAGGTGGACCCGACCTACAATGAGCAGTTCTTC.